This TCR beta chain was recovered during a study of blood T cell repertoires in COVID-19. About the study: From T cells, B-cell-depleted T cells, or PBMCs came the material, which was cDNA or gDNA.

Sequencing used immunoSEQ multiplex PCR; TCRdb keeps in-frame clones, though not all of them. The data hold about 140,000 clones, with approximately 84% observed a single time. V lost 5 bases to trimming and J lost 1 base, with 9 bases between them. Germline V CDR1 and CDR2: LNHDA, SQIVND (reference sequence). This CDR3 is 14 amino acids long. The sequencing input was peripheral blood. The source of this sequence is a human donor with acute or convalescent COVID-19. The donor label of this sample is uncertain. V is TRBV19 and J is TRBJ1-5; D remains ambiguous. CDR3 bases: TGTGCCAGTAGTTGGGCGGGGAGCAATCAGCCCCAGCATTTT. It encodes CASSWAGSNQPQHF. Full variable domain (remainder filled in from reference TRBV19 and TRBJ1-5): DGGITQSPKYLFRKEGQNVTLSCEQNLNHDAMYWYRQDPGQGLRLIYYSQIVNDFQKGDIAEGYSVSREKKESFPLTVTSAQKNPTAFYLCASSWAGSNQPQHFGDGTRLSIL.